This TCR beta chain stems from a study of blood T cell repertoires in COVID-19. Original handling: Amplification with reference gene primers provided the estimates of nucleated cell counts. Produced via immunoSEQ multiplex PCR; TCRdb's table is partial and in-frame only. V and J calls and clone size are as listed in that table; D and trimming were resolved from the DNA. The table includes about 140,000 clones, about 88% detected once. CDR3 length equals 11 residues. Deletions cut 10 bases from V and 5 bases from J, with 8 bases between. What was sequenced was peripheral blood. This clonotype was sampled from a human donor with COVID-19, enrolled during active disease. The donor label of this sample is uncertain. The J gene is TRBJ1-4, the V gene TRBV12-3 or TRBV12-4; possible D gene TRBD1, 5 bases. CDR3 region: CATRGNEKLFF. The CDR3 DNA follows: TGTGCCACCCGGGGGAATGAAAAACTGTTTTTT.